The clone carrying this T cell receptor (beta chain) was recorded once. This record comes from a study of T cell responses to AZD1222 COVID-19 vaccine. Sequencing was performed with immunoSEQ multiplex PCR; in TCRdb, only in-frame clones are kept and a portion is missing. In the table there are tens of thousands of clones, under 95% of which are singletons. CDR1 and CDR2 (germline): MDHEN, SYDVKM. This CDR3 is 15 amino acids long. V dropped 10 bases and J dropped 0 bases, with 16 bases sitting between them. The chain recombines TRBV28 with TRBJ1-3; D ambiguous. The receptor's source is an adult in good health. Sequenced material: peripheral blood, taken on day 0 of AZD1222 vaccination. The CDR3 protein is CATLGGRFSGNTIYF. Here the CDR3 DNA reads TGTGCCACCCTGGGAGGGCGCTTCTCTGGAAACACCATATATTTT.